The 21 T cell receptor beta chains below come from one sample, sequenced in a study of T cell responses to AZD1222 COVID-19 vaccine (dated by TCRdb to the early 2020s). The library came from the immunoSEQ multiplex PCR assay. TCRdb's version of the immuneACCESS table is confined to in-frame rearrangements and falls short of the full clone set. An unresolved V gene accounts for under half of the shortfall where checked; the remainder is of unknown origin. The sample includes 85,000 to 95,000 clones, with around 87% observed a single time. The ten largest account for around 8% of the sample. Taken with the paper, the label for time point translates to: baseline before first vaccination. The sample in question was peripheral blood, obtained on day 0 of AZD1222 vaccination. These receptors all stem from an adult in good health.

The chain couples TRBV6-1 to TRBJ1-5; TRBD1 is a possible D gene (6 bases). Trimming left V 0 bases short and J 4 bases short, with 34 bases between. CDR1 MNHNS and CDR2 SASEGT come from the germline V gene. This CDR3 region has 23 residues. In DNA form, the CDR3 reads TGTGCCAGCAGTGAAGCAGTCTCGGGGCAGGGGACCCTTCGACCTTCGAGGAATCAGCCCCAGCATTTT. Translated: CASSEAVSGQGTLRPSRNQPQHF.

The gene calls are TRBV11-3 and TRBJ2-6; D is perhaps TRBD1 (5 bases). The CDR3 totals 15 residues. The V end lost 5 bases, the J end lost 0 bases, and 8 bases lay between the germline ends. The germline gives CDR1 SGHNT, CDR2 YENEEA. In nucleotides, the CDR3 is TGTGCCAGCAGCCTCACAGGCTCTGGGGCCAACGTCCTGACTTTC. Protein sequence: CASSLTGSGANVLTF.

The J gene is TRBJ1-2, the V gene TRBV29-1, with a tentative D call TRBD1 (5 bases). From germline, CDR1 is SQVTM and CDR2 ANQGSEA. Trimming cost V 7 bases and J 7 bases, with 16 bases left between them. The CDR3 is 12 amino acids. The CDR3 is CSGGDAGIGYTF. For the CDR3, the DNA is TGCAGCGGAGGGGATGCAGGGATTGGCTACACCTTC.

This chain connects TRBV27 to TRBJ2-3; D may be TRBD1 (5 bases). From germline, CDR1 is MNHEY and CDR2 SMNVEV (reference sequence). The V and J ends lost 6 bases and 0 bases respectively, with 13 bases between them. The CDR3 has 15 residues. In nucleotides, the CDR3 is TGTGCCAGCAGAGGGGCTGCTTCTAGCACAGATACGCAGTATTTT. Residues: CASRGAASSTDTQYF.

The chain links TRBV7-2 to TRBJ2-1, with D uncertain. Trimming cost V 3 bases and J 7 bases, with 13 bases left between them. This CDR3 has 14 amino acids. CDR1 is SGHTA, CDR2 FQGNSA, per germline. CDR3 nucleotide sequence: TGTGCCAGCAGCTTGACCTTCCGGGCGAATGAGCAGTTCTTC. This encodes CASSLTFRANEQFF.

The rearrangement joins TRBV24-1 to TRBJ1-4; 7 positions agree with TRBD1. Losses at the gene ends were 4 bases for V and 7 bases for J; bases not matched to a gene: 8. CDR3 length: 15 amino acids. Germline loops: CDR1 KGHDR, CDR2 SFDVKD. DNA for the CDR3: TGTGCCACCAGTGACCCCAGACAGGGTGGTGAAAAACTGTTTTTT. This sequence encodes CATSDPRQGGEKLFF.

V and J are TRBV7-6 and TRBJ2-1; weak D call: TRBD2 (5 bases). Deletions cut 1 base from V and 3 bases from J, with 13 bases between. The CDR3 is 16 residues long. CDR1 and CDR2 (germline): SGHVS, FNYEAQ. CDR3 region: CASSLVSAVIYNEQFF. In DNA form, the CDR3 reads TGTGCCAGCAGCTTAGTCTCAGCGGTGATCTACAATGAGCAGTTCTTC.

The rearrangement joins TRBV6-5 to TRBJ1-1; D gene uncertain. Germline V CDR1 and CDR2: MNHEY, SVGAGI. This CDR3 is built from 13 residues. Between the trimmed V and J ends, which lost 11 bases and 4 bases, there was a span of 17 bases. The CDR3 coding sequence is TGTGCCTCATCCATTTTGTCCAGCACTGAAGCTTTCTTT. Amino acids: CASSILSSTEAFF.

Remarks on this clone: Other DNA sequences in this specimen translate into the identical CDR3. This chain uses TRBV4-3 with TRBJ1-1; TRBD1 is a possible D gene (5 bases). The V end was cut by 0 bases, the J end by 1 base, with 12 bases between. Germline CDR1 reads LGHNA; CDR2 reads YSLEER. The CDR3 contains 16 residues. The chain's CDR3 is CASSQDRGQANTEAFF. The CDR3 DNA reads as TGCGCCAGCAGCCAAGATCGTGGACAAGCGAACACTGAAGCTTTCTTT.

The chain uses TRBV24-1 and TRBJ1-5; D is uncertain. The CDR3 loop spans 16 amino acids. The V gene's germline CDR1 is KGHDR and CDR2 SFDVKD. V was clipped by 11 bases and J by 2 bases, with 21 bases between them. CDR3 loop: CAINAEVDRGNQPQHF. The CDR3 region has the DNA TGTGCCATCAACGCAGAAGTCGATCGGGGCAATCAGCCCCAGCATTTT.

V is TRBV11-3 and J is TRBJ2-1, with 8 bases lining up with TRBD1. In germline, CDR1 is SGHNT, CDR2 YENEEA. This CDR3 is 14 amino acids long. The V segment lost 7 bases and the J segment 5 bases; nucleotides outside the gene matches: 7. CDR3 loop: CASNKQGGNNEQFF. The CDR3 DNA follows: TGTGCCAGCAACAAACAGGGGGGTAACAATGAGCAGTTCTTC.

V gene TRBV28 combines with J gene TRBJ2-7, with no clear D. Germline V lookup: CDR1 MDHEN, CDR2 SYDVKM. The CDR3 totals 12 residues. V gave up 6 bases and J gave up 0 bases, with 6 bases separating them. Here the CDR3 DNA reads TGTGCCAGCAGCCTCGACTCCTACGAGCAGTACTTC. This codes for CASSLDSYEQYF.

The genes are TRBV6-5 and TRBJ1-1, with D maybe TRBD1 (6 bases). The germline CDR1 and CDR2 sequences are MNHEY and SVGAGI. Trimming stripped 7 bases from V and 4 bases from J, with 16 bases between. This CDR3 is 14 amino acids long. In DNA, the CDR3 is TGTGCCAGCACATTGACAGGCATGGCCACTGAAGCTTTCTTT. It specifies CASTLTGMATEAFF.

J is TRBJ1-2 and V is TRBV9, with 8 bases fitting TRBD1. The CDR3 sequence is 16 residues long. Trimming at V came to 3 bases and at J to 2 bases, leaving 9 bases not matched to a gene. In germline, CDR1 is SGDLS, CDR2 YYNGEE. The CDR3 coding sequence is TGTGCCAGCAGCGGGGTAGTGGACAGGGAGAACTATGGCTACACCTTC. Its protein is CASSGVVDRENYGYTF.

The sample holds one count of this clone. This chain links TRBV28 with TRBJ2-7, with 7 bases aligning to TRBD1. CDR1 MDHEN and CDR2 SYDVKM come from the germline V gene. There are 15 residues in the CDR3. With V trimmed by 6 bases and J by 2 bases, 10 bases remained unmatched. The CDR3 sequence: CASRETTGAPYEQYF. The DNA for the CDR3 is TGTGCCAGCAGGGAGACTACAGGGGCTCCCTACGAGCAGTACTTC.

The chain uses TRBV6-9 and TRBJ2-7, with a weak D call TRBD2 (5 bases). The CDR3 consists of 12 residues. Germline V gene lookup returns CDR1 MNHGY and CDR2 SVAAGI. Trimming took off 2 bases at V and 10 bases at J, with 12 bases between the two ends. CDR3 residues: CASSYPRRGQYF. The CDR3 nucleotides are TGTGCCAGCAGTTATCCCCGCCGGGGACAGTACTTC.

The rearrangement joins TRBV3-1 (or the pseudogene TRBV3-2) to TRBJ1-4; weak D call: TRBD1 (6 bases). Trimming pared 3 bases from V and 7 bases from J, leaving 18 bases between. CDR1 is LGHDT and CDR2 is YNNKEL in the germline V gene (reference sequence). The CDR3 loop spans 16 amino acids. DNA for the CDR3: TGTGCCAGCAGCCAGGCGCACTCGGGGGCGGGTGAAAAACTGTTTTTT. Translating it yields CASSQAHSGAGEKLFF.

The V call is TRBV7-9, the J call TRBJ2-3; tentative D call: TRBD1 (6 bases). Germline V gene lookup returns CDR1 SEHNR and CDR2 FQNEAQ (reference sequence). This CDR3 comprises 15 residues. Between the trimmed V and J ends, which lost 5 bases and 4 bases, there was a span of 16 bases. In DNA, the CDR3 is TGTGCCAGCAGCCAGGGGTATGGAAACGCAGATACGCAGTATTTT. Translating gives CASSQGYGNADTQYF.

This chain connects TRBV5-1 to TRBJ2-7; TRBD2 aligns across 10 bases. The CDR3 runs 13 residues. J was trimmed by 5 bases and V by 3 bases; bases with no gene match: 2. The germline V gene has CDR1 SGHRS and CDR2 YFSETQ. The DNA for the CDR3 is TGCGCCAGCAGCTACGGGACTAGCGACGAGCAGTACTTC. Encoded protein: CASSYGTSDEQYF.

This rearrangement joins TRBV2 to TRBJ1-2, with 7 positions matching TRBD1. CDR3 size: 17 residues. J was trimmed by 5 bases and V by 2 bases; bases with no gene match: 14. Germline values: CDR1 SNHLY, CDR2 FYNNEI. The CDR3 loop is CASSEKIRDSTGYGYTF. CDR3 nucleotide sequence: TGTGCCAGCAGTGAAAAAATAAGGGACAGTACGGGGTATGGCTACACCTTC.

This rearrangement joins TRBV6-5 to TRBJ2-1; 11 nucleotides match TRBD2. Germline V lookup: CDR1 MNHEY, CDR2 SVGAGI. The CDR3 has 15 residues. V dropped 7 bases and J dropped 9; count of bases not matched to a gene: 11. The CDR3 DNA reads TGTGCCAGCACGCCCACTAGCGGGGGTAAAGGTGAGCAGTTCTTC. It codes for CASTPTSGGKGEQFF.